This T cell receptor (beta chain) was identified in a study of blood T cells in healthy people across ages. Germline CDR1 is MGHRA and CDR2 is YSYEKL. The CDR3 has 15 amino acids. V was trimmed by 3 bases and J by 5 bases, leaving 13 bases between them. For the second PCR, which ran for 7 to 11 cycles, a sample-barcoded 5' primer and a J-beta primer mix were used. TCRdb re-analysed the 5' RACE reads in MiXCR, keeping a single row per CDR3 protein. The sample lists about a million distinct CDR3 sequences, 30% to 40% occurring once. The chain couples TRBV4-1 to TRBJ1-4; D not certain. Sequencing was performed on blood. The TCR comes from a man between 18 and 29 years old in good health. The DNA for the CDR3 is TGCGCCAGCAGCCACTGGGAGAGGGTAAATGAAAAACTGTTTTTT. Its protein product is CASSHWERVNEKLFF.